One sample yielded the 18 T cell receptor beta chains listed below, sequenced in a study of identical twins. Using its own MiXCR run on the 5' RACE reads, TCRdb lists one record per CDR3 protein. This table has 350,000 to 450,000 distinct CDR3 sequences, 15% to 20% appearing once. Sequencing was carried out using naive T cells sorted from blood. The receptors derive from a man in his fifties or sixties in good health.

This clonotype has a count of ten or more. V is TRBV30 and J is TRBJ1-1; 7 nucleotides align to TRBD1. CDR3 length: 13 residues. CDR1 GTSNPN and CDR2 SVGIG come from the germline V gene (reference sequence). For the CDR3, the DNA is TGTGCTTCAATAAACAGGGGGAACACTGAAGCTTTCTTT. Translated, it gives CASINRGNTEAFF.

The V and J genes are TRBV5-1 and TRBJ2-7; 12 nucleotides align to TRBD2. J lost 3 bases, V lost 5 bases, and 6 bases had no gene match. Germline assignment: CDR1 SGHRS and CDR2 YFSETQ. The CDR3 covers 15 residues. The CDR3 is CASRPTSGSIYEQYF. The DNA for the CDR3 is TGCGCCAGCAGGCCGACTAGCGGGAGTATCTACGAGCAGTACTTC.

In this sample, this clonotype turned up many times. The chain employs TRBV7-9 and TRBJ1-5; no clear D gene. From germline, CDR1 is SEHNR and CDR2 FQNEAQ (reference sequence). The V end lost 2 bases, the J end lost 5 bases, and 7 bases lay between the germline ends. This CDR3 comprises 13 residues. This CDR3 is CASSLIRDQPQHF. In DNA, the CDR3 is TGTGCCAGCAGCTTAATCCGGGATCAGCCCCAGCATTTT.

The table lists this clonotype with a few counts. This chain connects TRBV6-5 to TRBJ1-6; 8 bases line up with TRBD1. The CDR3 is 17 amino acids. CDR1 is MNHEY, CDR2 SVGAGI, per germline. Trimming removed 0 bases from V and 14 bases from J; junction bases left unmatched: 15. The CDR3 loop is CASSYSVRDRGPLTLHF. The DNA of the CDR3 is TGTGCCAGCAGTTACTCCGTCCGAGACAGGGGCCCTTTGACCCTCCACTTT.

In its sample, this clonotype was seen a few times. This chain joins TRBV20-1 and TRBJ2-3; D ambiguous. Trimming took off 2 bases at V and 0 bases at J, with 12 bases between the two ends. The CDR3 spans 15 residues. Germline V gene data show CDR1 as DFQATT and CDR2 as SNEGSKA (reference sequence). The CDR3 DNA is TGCAGTGCTAGATCTGGGTCAGCCAGCACAGATACGCAGTATTTT. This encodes CSARSGSASTDTQYF.

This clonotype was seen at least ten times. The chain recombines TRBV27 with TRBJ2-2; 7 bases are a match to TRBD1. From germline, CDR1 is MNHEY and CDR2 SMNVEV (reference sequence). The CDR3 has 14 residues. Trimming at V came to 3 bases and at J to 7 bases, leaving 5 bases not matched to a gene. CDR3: CASSFYTGDGELFF. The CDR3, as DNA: TGTGCCAGCAGTTTTTACACAGGGGACGGGGAGCTGTTTTTT.

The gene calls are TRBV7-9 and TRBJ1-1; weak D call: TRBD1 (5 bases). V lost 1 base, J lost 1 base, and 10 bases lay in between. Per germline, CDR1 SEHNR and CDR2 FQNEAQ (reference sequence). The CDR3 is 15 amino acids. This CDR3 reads CASSLGHRKNTEAFF. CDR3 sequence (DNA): TGTGCCAGCAGCTTAGGCCACAGGAAGAACACTGAAGCTTTCTTT.

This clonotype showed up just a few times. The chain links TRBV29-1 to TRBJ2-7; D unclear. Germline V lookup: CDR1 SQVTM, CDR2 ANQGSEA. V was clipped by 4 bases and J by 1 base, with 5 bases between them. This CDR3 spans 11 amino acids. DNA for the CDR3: TGCAGCGTTGGAGGTTCCTACGAGCAGTACTTC. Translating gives CSVGGSYEQYF.

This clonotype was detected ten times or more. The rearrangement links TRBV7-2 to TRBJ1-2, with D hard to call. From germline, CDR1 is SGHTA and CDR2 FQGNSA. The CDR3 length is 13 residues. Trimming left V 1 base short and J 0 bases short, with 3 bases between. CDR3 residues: CASSLVANYGYTF. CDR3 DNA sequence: TGTGCCAGCAGCTTAGTGGCTAACTATGGCTACACCTTC.

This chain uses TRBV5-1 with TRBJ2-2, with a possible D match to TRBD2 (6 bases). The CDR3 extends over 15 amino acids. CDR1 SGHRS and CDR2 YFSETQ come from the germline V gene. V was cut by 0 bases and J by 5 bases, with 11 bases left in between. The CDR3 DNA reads TGCGCCAGCAGCTTGGTGGAGGGGAGTACCGGGGAGCTGTTTTTT. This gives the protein CASSLVEGSTGELFF.

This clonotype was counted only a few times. The CDR3: CSAFRDNYNEQFF. In DNA, the CDR3 is TGCAGTGCTTTCCGGGACAACTACAATGAGCAGTTCTTC. The genes are TRBV20-1 and TRBJ2-1, with a weak D call TRBD1 (6 bases). Trimming removed 5 bases from V and 3 bases from J, with 11 bases in between. The CDR3 covers 13 residues. Germline V gives CDR1 DFQATT, CDR2 SNEGSKA (reference sequence).

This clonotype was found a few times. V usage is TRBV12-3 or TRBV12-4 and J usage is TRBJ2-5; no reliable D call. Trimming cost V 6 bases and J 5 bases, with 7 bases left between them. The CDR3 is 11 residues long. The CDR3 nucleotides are TGTGCCAGCAGGAAGGGTGAGACCCAGTACTTC. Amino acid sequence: CASRKGETQYF.

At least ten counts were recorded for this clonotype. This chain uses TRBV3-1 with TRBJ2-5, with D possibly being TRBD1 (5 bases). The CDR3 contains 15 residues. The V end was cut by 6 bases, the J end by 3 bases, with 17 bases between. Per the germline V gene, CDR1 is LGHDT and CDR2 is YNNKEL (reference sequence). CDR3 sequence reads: CASSQHLSREETQYF. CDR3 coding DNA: TGTGCCAGCAGTCAACACCTTAGCAGGGAAGAGACCCAGTACTTC.

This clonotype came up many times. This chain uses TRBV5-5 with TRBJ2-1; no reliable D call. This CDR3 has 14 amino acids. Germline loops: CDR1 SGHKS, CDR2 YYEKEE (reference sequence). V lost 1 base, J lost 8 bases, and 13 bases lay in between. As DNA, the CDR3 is TGTGCCAGCAGCTTGCGTAGATATGGGGATGAGCAGTTCTTC. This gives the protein CASSLRRYGDEQFF.

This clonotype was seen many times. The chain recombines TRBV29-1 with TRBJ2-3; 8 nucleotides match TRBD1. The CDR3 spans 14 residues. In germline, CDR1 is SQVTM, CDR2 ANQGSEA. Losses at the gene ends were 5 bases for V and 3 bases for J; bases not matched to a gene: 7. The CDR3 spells CSVNRQGKTDTQYF. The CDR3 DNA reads TGCAGCGTTAACCGACAGGGGAAAACAGATACGCAGTATTTT.

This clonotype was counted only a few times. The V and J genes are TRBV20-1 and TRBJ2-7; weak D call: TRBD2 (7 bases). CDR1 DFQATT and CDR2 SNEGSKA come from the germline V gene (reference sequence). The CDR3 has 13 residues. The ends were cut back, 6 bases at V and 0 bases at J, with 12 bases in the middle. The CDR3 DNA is TGCAGTGCAATAGGGGGGGGCTCCTACGAGCAGTACTTC. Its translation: CSAIGGGSYEQYF.

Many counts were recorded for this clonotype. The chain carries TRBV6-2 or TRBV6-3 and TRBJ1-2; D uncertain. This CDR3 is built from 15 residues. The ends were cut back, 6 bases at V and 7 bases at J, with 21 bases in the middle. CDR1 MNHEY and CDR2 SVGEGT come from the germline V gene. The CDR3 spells CASRLSADSKGGYTF. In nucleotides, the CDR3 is TGTGCCAGCAGACTCAGCGCGGACTCGAAGGGTGGCTACACCTTC.

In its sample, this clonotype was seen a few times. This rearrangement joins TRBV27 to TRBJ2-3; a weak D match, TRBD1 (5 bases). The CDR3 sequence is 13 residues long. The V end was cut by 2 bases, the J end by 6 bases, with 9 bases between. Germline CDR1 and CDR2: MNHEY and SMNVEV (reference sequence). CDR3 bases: TGTGCCAGCAGTTTACAGGGTCGGGATACGCAGTATTTT. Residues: CASSLQGRDTQYF.